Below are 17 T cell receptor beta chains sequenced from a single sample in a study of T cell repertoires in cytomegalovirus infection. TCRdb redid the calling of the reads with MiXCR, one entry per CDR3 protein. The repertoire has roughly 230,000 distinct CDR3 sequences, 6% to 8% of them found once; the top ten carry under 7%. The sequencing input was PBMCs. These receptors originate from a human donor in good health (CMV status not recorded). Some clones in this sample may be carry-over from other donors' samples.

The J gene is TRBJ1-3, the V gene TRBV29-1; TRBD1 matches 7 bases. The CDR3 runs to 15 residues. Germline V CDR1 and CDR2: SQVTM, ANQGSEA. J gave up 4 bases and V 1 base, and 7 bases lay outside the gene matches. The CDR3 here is CSVEVRQGTGNTIYF. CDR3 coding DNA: TGCAGCGTTGAAGTACGACAGGGAACGGGAAACACCATATATTTT.

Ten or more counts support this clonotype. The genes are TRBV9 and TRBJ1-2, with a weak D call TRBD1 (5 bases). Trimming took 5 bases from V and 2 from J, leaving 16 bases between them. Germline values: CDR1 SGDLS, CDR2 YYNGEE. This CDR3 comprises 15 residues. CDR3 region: CASSFDATANYGYTF. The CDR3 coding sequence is TGTGCCAGCAGTTTCGACGCGACAGCCAACTATGGCTACACCTTC.

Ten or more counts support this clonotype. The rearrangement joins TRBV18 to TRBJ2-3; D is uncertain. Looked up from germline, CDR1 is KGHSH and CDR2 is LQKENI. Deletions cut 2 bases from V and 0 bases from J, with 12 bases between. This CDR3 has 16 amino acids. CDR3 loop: CASSPSTSYSTDTQYF. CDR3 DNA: TGTGCCAGCTCACCATCAACATCCTATAGCACAGATACGCAGTATTTT.

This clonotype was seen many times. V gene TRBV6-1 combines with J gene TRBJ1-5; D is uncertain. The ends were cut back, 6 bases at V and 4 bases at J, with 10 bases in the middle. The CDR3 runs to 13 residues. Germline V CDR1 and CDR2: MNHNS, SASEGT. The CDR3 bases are TGTGCCAGCAGCACCGGACGTAATCAGCCCCAGCATTTT. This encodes CASSTGRNQPQHF.

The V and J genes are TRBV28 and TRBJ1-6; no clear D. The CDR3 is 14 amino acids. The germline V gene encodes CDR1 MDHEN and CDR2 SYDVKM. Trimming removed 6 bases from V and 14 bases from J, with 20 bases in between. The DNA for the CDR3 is TGTGCCAGCAGCGGGAGGAGGAGGGAATTCACCCTCCACTTT. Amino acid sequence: CASSGRRREFTLHF.

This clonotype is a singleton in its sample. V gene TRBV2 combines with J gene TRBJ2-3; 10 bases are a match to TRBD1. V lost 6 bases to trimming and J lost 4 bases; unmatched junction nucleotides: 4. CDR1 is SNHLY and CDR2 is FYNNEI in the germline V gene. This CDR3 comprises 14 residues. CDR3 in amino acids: CASSRQGAADTQYF. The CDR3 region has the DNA TGTGCCAGCAGCCGACAGGGGGCAGCAGATACGCAGTATTTT.

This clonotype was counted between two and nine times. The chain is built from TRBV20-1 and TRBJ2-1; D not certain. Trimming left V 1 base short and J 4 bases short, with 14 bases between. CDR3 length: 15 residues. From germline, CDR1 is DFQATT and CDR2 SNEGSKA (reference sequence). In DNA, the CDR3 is TGCAGTGCTAGAGTACTCGCTCAACTGTACAATGAGCAGTTCTTC. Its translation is CSARVLAQLYNEQFF.

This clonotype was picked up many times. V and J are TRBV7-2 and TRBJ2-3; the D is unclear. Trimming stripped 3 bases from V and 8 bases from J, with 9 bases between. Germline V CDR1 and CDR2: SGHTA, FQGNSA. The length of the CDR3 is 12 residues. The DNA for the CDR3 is TGTGCCAGCAGCTTTCCTTCGGGTACGCAGTATTTT. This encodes CASSFPSGTQYF.

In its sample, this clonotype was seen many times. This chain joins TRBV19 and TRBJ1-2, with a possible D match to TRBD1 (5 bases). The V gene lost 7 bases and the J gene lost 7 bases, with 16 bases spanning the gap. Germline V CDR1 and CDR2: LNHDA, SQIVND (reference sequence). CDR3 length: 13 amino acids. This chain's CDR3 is CASTYQGLAGYTF. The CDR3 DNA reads TGTGCCAGTACCTACCAGGGACTGGCTGGCTACACCTTC. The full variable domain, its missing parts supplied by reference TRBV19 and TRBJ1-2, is DGGITQSPKYLFRKEGQNVTLSCEQNLNHDAMYWYRQDPGQGLRLIYYSQIVNDFQKGDIAEGYSVSREKKESFPLTVTSAQKNPTAFYLCASTYQGLAGYTFGSGTRLTVV.

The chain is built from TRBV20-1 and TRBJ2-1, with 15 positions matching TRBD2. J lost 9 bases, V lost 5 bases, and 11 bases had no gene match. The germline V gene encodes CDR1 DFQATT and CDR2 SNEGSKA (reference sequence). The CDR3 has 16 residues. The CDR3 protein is CSASGLAGGHGSEQFF. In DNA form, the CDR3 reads TGCAGTGCTTCGGGACTAGCGGGGGGCCACGGTAGTGAGCAGTTCTTC.

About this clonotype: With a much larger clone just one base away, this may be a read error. In nucleotides, the CDR3 is TGCAGTGCTAGGAACCTTGGGGGGGCCCGTCTGGCAACTAATGAAAAACTGTTTTTT. Translation: CSARNLGGARLATNEKLFF. This rearrangement joins TRBV20-1 to TRBJ1-4; a possible D gene is TRBD1 (6 bases). CDR1 is DFQATT and CDR2 is SNEGSKA in the germline V gene (reference sequence). The CDR3 contains 19 residues. Trimming cost V 3 bases and J 0 bases, with 23 bases left between them.

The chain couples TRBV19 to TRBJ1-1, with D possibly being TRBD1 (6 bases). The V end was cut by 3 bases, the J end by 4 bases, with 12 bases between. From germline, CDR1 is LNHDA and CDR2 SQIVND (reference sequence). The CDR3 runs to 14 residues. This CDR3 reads CASSMGGPVTEAFF. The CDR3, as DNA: TGTGCCAGTAGTATGGGGGGGCCAGTCACTGAAGCTTTCTTT.

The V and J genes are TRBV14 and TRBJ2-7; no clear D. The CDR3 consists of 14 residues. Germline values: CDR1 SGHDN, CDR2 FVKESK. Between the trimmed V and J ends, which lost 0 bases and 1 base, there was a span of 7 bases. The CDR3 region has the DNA TGTGCCAGCAGCCAAGAGACCGGATCCTACGAGCAGTACTTC. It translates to CASSQETGSYEQYF.

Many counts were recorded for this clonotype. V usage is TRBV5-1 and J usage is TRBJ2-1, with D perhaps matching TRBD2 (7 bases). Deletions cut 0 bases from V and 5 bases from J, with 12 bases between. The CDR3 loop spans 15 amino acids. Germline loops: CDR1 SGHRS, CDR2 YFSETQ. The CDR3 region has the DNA TGCGCCAGCAGCTTGGTGGGGGGGCCCGACAATGAGCAGTTCTTC. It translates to CASSLVGGPDNEQFF.

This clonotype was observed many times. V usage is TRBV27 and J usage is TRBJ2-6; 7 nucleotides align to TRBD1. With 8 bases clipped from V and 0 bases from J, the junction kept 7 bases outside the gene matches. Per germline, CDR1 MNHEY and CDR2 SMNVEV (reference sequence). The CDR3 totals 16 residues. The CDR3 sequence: CASQGRGISGANVLTF. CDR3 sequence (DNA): TGTGCCAGCCAGGGCAGGGGGATCTCTGGGGCCAACGTCCTGACTTTC.

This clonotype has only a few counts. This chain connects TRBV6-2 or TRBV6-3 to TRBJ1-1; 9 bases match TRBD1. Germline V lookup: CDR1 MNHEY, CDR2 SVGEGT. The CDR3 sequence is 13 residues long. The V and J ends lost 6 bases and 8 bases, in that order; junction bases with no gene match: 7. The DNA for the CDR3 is TGTGCCAGCAGCCCCCGGGACAGGGAAGAAGCTTTCTTT. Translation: CASSPRDREEAFF.

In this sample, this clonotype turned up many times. In nucleotides, the CDR3 is TGTGCCAGCAGTTACGATTACTCTGGGGCCAACGTCCTGACTTTC. This sequence encodes CASSYDYSGANVLTF. The chain employs TRBV6-5 and TRBJ2-6; D gene ambiguous. Trimming shortened V by 2 bases and J by 0 bases, and 5 bases separated the two germline ends. CDR1 and CDR2 from the germline V gene are MNHEY and SVGAGI. The CDR3 extends over 15 amino acids.